The entry below describes one T cell receptor beta chain. These data originate in a study of shared clonotypes between healthy human individuals. Genomic DNA of each subset was evenly split across several immunoSEQ plates. Produced via immunoSEQ multiplex PCR; TCRdb's table is partial and in-frame only. The table shows 2 million to 3 million clones, with just over 90% occurring only once. CD4+ cells were split into CD45RA+ naive and CD45RA-negative memory subsets. The sequenced sample was naive CD4+ T cells sorted from blood. The subset was: CD45RA+ positively selected. This sequence originates from a man between 18 and 29 years old in good health.

Here the CDR3 reads CASSYDDGGNQPQHF. CDR3 bases: TGTGCCAGTAGTTACGACGATGGGGGAAATCAGCCCCAGCATTTT. The chain is built from TRBV19 and TRBJ1-5, with a tentative D call TRBD1 (5 bases). Trimming removed 5 bases at V and 4 bases at J, with 15 bases between. Germline V CDR1 and CDR2: LNHDA, SQIVND (reference sequence). This CDR3 comprises 15 residues.